What follows describes a single TCR beta chain. What it binds is not known. Through a sample-barcoded 5' primer and a J-beta primer mix, a second PCR was run for about 6 to 11 cycles. TCRdb reanalysed the 5' RACE reads using MiXCR and keeps one entry per CDR3 protein. Here the sample spans 780,000 or so distinct CDR3 sequences, about 25% being singletons. The data were taken from a study of blood T cells in healthy people across ages. Germline V gene sequence: CDR1 SGHTA, CDR2 FQGNSA. Trimming removed 4 bases from V and 5 bases from J; junction bases left unmatched: 14. This CDR3 is built from 18 residues. Points from the study as a whole: There was no known CMV status for donors, so expanded clonotype changes were possibly confounded.

Separately, the same data were catalogued under a study of T cells of mothers and their children.

The clonotype comes from a boy aged 10-17 years in good health. Input material: blood. The chain carries TRBV7-2 and TRBJ2-5; 12 nucleotides align to TRBD2. The CDR3 coding sequence is TGTGCCAGCAGCTCACCAATTTCTAGCGGGGGGGCTGAGGAGACCCAGTACTTC. Translation: CASSSPISSGGAEETQYF.